Listed here are 27 T cell receptor beta chains from one sample, sequenced in a study of T cells in localized non-small cell lung cancer. Clones were read by immunoSEQ multiplex PCR, and TCRdb kept only the in-frame ones, dropping some. There are 30,000 or so clones in the sample; about 91% occur only once, and roughly 7% lies in the top ten. The specimen comprised peripheral blood, sampled before any cancer treatment. The receptors here all came from a male donor at least 60 years old with stage I lung adenocarcinoma.

Written as DNA, the CDR3 is TGTGCCAGCAGCAATTACAGGGACACTGAAGCTTTCTTT. Amino acid sequence: CASSNYRDTEAFF. This sequence joins TRBV21-1 and TRBJ1-1; the table's D call, TRBD1, has no DNA check behind it. TRBV21-1 is a recognized pseudogene. The CDR3 is 13 amino acids.

V and J are TRBV27 and TRBJ2-3; 8 nucleotides match TRBD2. Losses at the gene ends were 3 bases for V and 5 bases for J; bases not matched to a gene: 10. Per germline, CDR1 MNHEY and CDR2 SMNVEV (reference sequence). This CDR3 contains 16 residues. CDR3 protein: CASSFIGVREGDTQYF. The DNA for the CDR3 is TGTGCCAGCAGTTTTATCGGTGTCCGGGAGGGAGATACGCAGTATTTT.

The chain uses TRBV6-1 and TRBJ1-2; no clear D. V lost 6 bases, J lost 5 bases, and 16 bases lay in between. Germline CDR1 reads MNHNS; CDR2 reads SASEGT. The CDR3 sequence is 14 residues long. CDR3 coding DNA: TGTGCCAGCAGCATGAAGGGTCCCGAATATGGCTACACCTTC. Translating gives CASSMKGPEYGYTF.

In this sample, this clone turned up once. The J gene is TRBJ2-2, the V gene TRBV19; 8 nucleotides agree with TRBD2. This CDR3 is built from 16 residues. The germline CDR1 and CDR2 sequences are LNHDA and SQIVND (reference sequence). Trimming at V came to 10 bases and at J to 2 bases, leaving 12 bases not matched to a gene. The CDR3 region has the DNA TGTGCCACTAGGGAGCGGGGGACCTTAAACACCGGGGAGCTGTTTTTT. Amino acids: CATRERGTLNTGELFF.

V usage is TRBV6-5 and J usage is TRBJ1-5; D is unclear. This CDR3 has 13 amino acids. V lost 0 bases, J lost 9 bases, and 9 bases lay in between. The V gene's germline CDR1 is MNHEY and CDR2 SVGAGI. CDR3 sequence: CASSYSGRGPQHF. The CDR3 DNA reads as TGTGCCAGCAGTTACTCAGGGAGAGGGCCCCAGCATTTT.

CDR3 bases: TGTGCCACCCATTCCCTTCGCGGCGACGAGCAGTACTTC. Protein: CATHSLRGDEQYF. The J gene is TRBJ2-7, the V gene TRBV5-6; no firm D call. The V gene lost 9 bases and the J gene lost 5 bases, with 18 bases spanning the gap. The CDR3 is made up of 13 amino acids. The germline V gene encodes CDR1 SGHDT and CDR2 YYEEEE.

This chain connects TRBV5-1 to TRBJ2-3; D remains unclear. The ends were cut back, 1 base at V and 6 bases at J, with 9 bases in the middle. The CDR3 consists of 13 residues. Per germline, CDR1 SGHRS and CDR2 YFSETQ. The CDR3 coding sequence is TGCGCCAGCAGCTTGAATGGGGTGGATACGCAGTATTTT. This gives the protein CASSLNGVDTQYF.

The V call is TRBV12-5, the J call TRBJ2-7; D gene ambiguous. From germline, CDR1 is LGHNT and CDR2 FRNRAP. The CDR3 totals 13 residues. With 1 base removed from V and 0 bases from J, the gap between germline ends came to 4 bases. CDR3 region: CASGLDSSYEQYF. CDR3 DNA sequence: TGTGCTAGTGGTTTGGACAGCTCCTACGAGCAGTACTTC.

The chain recombines TRBV4-2 with TRBJ1-2; D unresolved. Germline-derived CDR1 and CDR2 are LGHNA and YNFKEQ. Trimming left V 0 bases short and J 2 bases short, with 10 bases between. This CDR3 is built from 15 residues. The CDR3: CASSQDFGENYGYTF. The CDR3 region has the DNA TGTGCCAGCAGCCAAGATTTCGGGGAGAACTATGGCTACACCTTC.

The genes are TRBV28 and TRBJ1-1; TRBD1 aligns across 10 bases. This CDR3 has 19 amino acids. J was trimmed by 1 base and V by 1 base; bases with no gene match: 12. Germline lookup yields CDR1 MDHEN and CDR2 SYDVKM. CDR3 nucleotide sequence: TGTGCCAGCAGTTTATTCATCGGGACAGGGGCGATCGGGAACACTGAAGCTTTCTTT. This translates into CASSLFIGTGAIGNTEAFF.

The chain has TRBV2 and TRBJ2-1, with 10 bases fitting TRBD2. Germline V CDR1 and CDR2: SNHLY, FYNNEI. V dropped 7 bases and J dropped 7; count of bases not matched to a gene: 19. This CDR3 has 18 amino acids. The CDR3 DNA is TGTGCCAGCATTGGGTTTATAAGAAGCGGGGGGGCTGGGAATGAGCAGTTCTTC. Its protein is CASIGFIRSGGAGNEQFF.

This chain uses TRBV7-8 with TRBJ2-3; D ambiguous. The germline V gene has CDR1 SGHVS and CDR2 FQNEAQ. This CDR3 is built from 18 residues. Trimming removed 4 bases at V and 3 bases at J, with 23 bases between. The CDR3 region is CASSYPSLDTRQTDTQYF. CDR3 bases: TGTGCCAGCAGCTACCCCTCCTTGGATACCCGGCAGACAGATACGCAGTATTTT.

This chain joins TRBV28 and TRBJ2-5; D tentatively fits TRBD1 or TRBD2 (5 bases each). The V gene lost 3 bases and the J gene lost 5 bases, with 19 bases spanning the gap. Germline-derived CDR1 and CDR2 are MDHEN and SYDVKM. The CDR3 extends over 16 amino acids. CDR3: CASSLPRGRARETQYF. CDR3 nucleotide sequence: TGTGCCAGCAGTTTGCCCCGGGGACGAGCGAGGGAGACCCAGTACTTC.

The CDR3 DNA follows: TGTGCCAGCAGGTCCCCAGTGGGTCCAAGCTCCTACGAGCAGTACTTC. This encodes CASRSPVGPSSYEQYF. The gene calls are TRBV6-6 and TRBJ2-7; D call uncertain. V was clipped by 6 bases and J by 0 bases, with 18 bases between them. Looked up from germline, CDR1 is MNHNY and CDR2 is SVGAGI (reference sequence). This CDR3 is built from 16 residues.

The chain uses TRBV28 and TRBJ1-5, with unresolved D. Germline values: CDR1 MDHEN, CDR2 SYDVKM. This CDR3 has 17 residues. The V end was cut by 8 bases, the J end by 0 bases, with 20 bases between. The DNA of the CDR3 is TGTGCCAGCTTCACTACAGCGATCGTCTATAGCAATCAGCCCCAGCATTTT. Residues: CASFTTAIVYSNQPQHF.

This rearrangement joins TRBV9 to TRBJ2-7; D is perhaps TRBD1 or TRBD2 (5 bases each). Germline V lookup: CDR1 SGDLS, CDR2 YYNGEE. CDR3 size: 13 residues. Trimming took off 3 bases at V and 5 bases at J, with 12 bases between the two ends. CDR3 protein: CASSARDDDEQYF. The CDR3, as DNA: TGTGCCAGCAGCGCCCGGGACGACGACGAGCAGTACTTC.

The CDR3 region is CASSRGTGPAETQYF. As DNA, the CDR3 is TGTGCCAGCAGCCGAGGGACAGGGCCCGCCGAGACCCAGTACTTC. The chain uses TRBV7-6 and TRBJ2-5, with 9 bases fitting TRBD1. Germline V gives CDR1 SGHVS, CDR2 FNYEAQ. The CDR3 contains 15 residues. After removal of 5 bases from V and 5 bases from J, the junction contained 9 bases not matched to a gene. The variable domain in full, completed from reference TRBV7-6 and TRBJ2-5, reads GAGVSQSPRYKVTKRGQDVALRCDPISGHVSLYWYRQALGQGPEFLTYFNYEAQQDKSGLPNDRFSAERPEGSISTLTIQRTEQRDSAMYRCASSRGTGPAETQYFGPGTRLLVL.

This rearrangement joins TRBV7-9 to TRBJ2-7; D is ambiguous. The CDR3 has 16 amino acids. Germline V gene sequence: CDR1 SEHNR, CDR2 FQNEAQ (reference sequence). V was pared by 0 bases and J by 0 bases, with 12 bases between. The CDR3 DNA is TGTGCCAGCAGCTTAGCGCTAAATCCTAGCTCCTACGAGCAGTACTTC. Amino acid sequence: CASSLALNPSSYEQYF. Variable domain in full (rest from reference TRBV7-9 and TRBJ2-7): DTGVSQNPRHKITKRGQNVTFRCDPISEHNRLYWYRQTLGQGPEFLTYFQNEAQLEKSRLLSDRFSAERPKGSFSTLEIQRTEQGDSAMYLCASSLALNPSSYEQYFGPGTRLTVT.

The rearrangement uses TRBV10-3 and TRBJ1-3; D gene ambiguous. CDR3 length: 16 amino acids. V was clipped by 3 bases and J by 7 bases, with 19 bases between them. The V gene's germline CDR1 is ENHRY and CDR2 SYGVKD. Here the CDR3 reads CAISDRKGASWNTIYF. CDR3 nucleotide sequence: TGTGCCATCAGTGATCGAAAAGGAGCCTCTTGGAACACCATATATTTT.

The V gene is TRBV13, the J gene TRBJ2-3, with a weak D call TRBD2 (5 bases). Germline V gene lookup returns CDR1 PRHDT and CDR2 FYEKMQ (reference sequence). V lost 5 bases and J lost 2, with 14 bases in between. The length of the CDR3 is 15 residues. CDR3 sequence reads: CASSLMRAVTDTQYF. In DNA, the CDR3 is TGTGCCAGCAGCCTCATGCGGGCCGTCACAGATACGCAGTATTTT.

This clone was seen only once. V gene TRBV30 combines with J gene TRBJ2-1, with a tentative D call TRBD2 (6 bases). CDR1 and CDR2 (germline): GTSNPN, SVGIG (reference sequence). Trimming left V 1 base short and J 14 bases short, with 15 bases between. The CDR3 runs to 12 residues. The CDR3 nucleotides read TGTGCCTGGAGTGGGTCCGGGGACTTTAAGTTCTTC. The encoded protein is CAWSGSGDFKFF.

V is TRBV6-1 and J is TRBJ1-2; 8 bases match TRBD1. V shed 5 bases, J shed 8 bases, and the junction held 10 bases outside the gene matches. The length of the CDR3 is 14 residues. CDR1 is MNHNS, CDR2 SASEGT, per germline. The CDR3 nucleotides read TGTGCCAGCAGTTTTCTAACAGGGGGAGACGGCTACACCTTC. It yields the protein CASSFLTGGDGYTF.

The rearrangement joins TRBV10-3 to TRBJ2-5; 12 bases are shared with TRBD2. The CDR3 covers 15 residues. Per the germline V gene, CDR1 is ENHRY and CDR2 is SYGVKD. V shed 6 bases, J shed 4 bases, and the junction held 6 bases outside the gene matches. Here the CDR3 DNA reads TGTGCCATCAGCCGGACTAGCGGGGTAGGAGAGACCCAGTACTTC. This sequence encodes CAISRTSGVGETQYF.

The chain couples TRBV18 to TRBJ2-1; 9 bases are a match to TRBD2. The V gene end was trimmed by 2 bases and the J gene end by 1 base; junction bases not matched to a gene: 3. The germline CDR1 and CDR2 sequences are KGHSH and LQKENI. The CDR3 has 16 amino acids. The CDR3 protein is CASSPNSGGSYNEQFF. CDR3 DNA: TGTGCCAGCTCACCAAATAGCGGGGGATCCTACAATGAGCAGTTCTTC.

The V and J genes are TRBV30 and TRBJ1-6; TRBD1 agrees at 7 bases. The junction had 4 bases not matched to a gene; V was cut back by 7 bases and J by 4 bases. Germline V gives CDR1 GTSNPN, CDR2 SVGIG (reference sequence). The CDR3 totals 13 residues. The CDR3 region is CALGQLYNSPLHF. CDR3 DNA: TGTGCCTTGGGACAGCTGTATAATTCACCCCTCCACTTT. Filled out from reference TRBV30 and TRBJ1-6, the complete variable domain reads SQTIHQWPATLVQPVGSPLSLECTVEGTSNPNLYWYRQAAGRGLQLLFYSVGIGQISSEVPQNLSASRPQDRQFILSSKKLLLSDSGFYLCALGQLYNSPLHFGNGTRLTVT.

The chain uses TRBV6-5 and TRBJ2-1; D may be TRBD2 (5 bases). Trimming shortened V by 6 bases and J by 5 bases, and 14 bases separated the two germline ends. The CDR3 is 14 residues long. Germline lookup yields CDR1 MNHEY and CDR2 SVGAGI. CDR3 sequence: CASRTLALHNEQFF. In DNA, the CDR3 is TGTGCCAGCAGGACCCTAGCCCTCCACAATGAGCAGTTCTTC.

The chain links TRBV19 to TRBJ1-6; D not resolved. The V end lost 5 bases, the J end lost 9 bases, and 14 bases lay between the germline ends. Germline V gives CDR1 LNHDA, CDR2 SQIVND (reference sequence). This CDR3 region has 14 residues. DNA of the CDR3: TGTGCCAGTAGTGACGGCAGGCCTATTTCACCCCTCCACTTT. This codes for CASSDGRPISPLHF.